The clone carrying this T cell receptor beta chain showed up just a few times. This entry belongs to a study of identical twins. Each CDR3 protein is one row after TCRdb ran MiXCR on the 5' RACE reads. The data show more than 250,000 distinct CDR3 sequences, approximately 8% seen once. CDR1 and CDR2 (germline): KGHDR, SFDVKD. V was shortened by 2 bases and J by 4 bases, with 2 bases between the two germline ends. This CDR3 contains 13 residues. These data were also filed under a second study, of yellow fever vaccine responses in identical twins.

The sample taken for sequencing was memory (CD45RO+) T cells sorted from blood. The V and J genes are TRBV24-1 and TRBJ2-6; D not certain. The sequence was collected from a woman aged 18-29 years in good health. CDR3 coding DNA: TGTGCCACCAGTGATTCAGGGGCCAACGTCCTGACTTTC. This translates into CATSDSGANVLTF.